The clone carrying this TCR beta chain was found a few times. Its antigen remains unknown. This entry belongs to a study of blood T cells in healthy people across ages. Primers used in a second PCR of about 6 to 11 cycles were a sample-barcoded 5' primer and a J-beta primer mix. A 12-random-nucleotide template-switch adaptor tagged each cDNA molecule. TCRdb used MiXCR to reprocess the 5' RACE reads, holding one entry per CDR3 protein. The sample contains around 820,000 distinct CDR3 sequences, roughly 25% of which appear only once. Whole-study results and caveats: For the donors, CMV status was unknown and possibly confounded expanded clonotype changes.

The CDR3 is 14 amino acids. Germline V lookup: CDR1 SGHRS, CDR2 YFSETQ. These same data were also listed under a study on T cells of mothers and their children. That publication notes: Donation was provided by three healthy Caucasian mothers along with their six children.

The rearrangement uses TRBV5-1 and TRBJ2-5; 7 bases align to TRBD2. The J call is in doubt because the DNA end fits TRBJ2-1 better. This TCR was recovered from a boy between 10 and 17 years old in good health. Source material: blood. CDR3 protein: CASSSAGAPDEQFF. CDR3 DNA sequence: TGCGCCAGCAGCTCTGCGGGAGCCCCCGATGAGCAGTTCTTC.